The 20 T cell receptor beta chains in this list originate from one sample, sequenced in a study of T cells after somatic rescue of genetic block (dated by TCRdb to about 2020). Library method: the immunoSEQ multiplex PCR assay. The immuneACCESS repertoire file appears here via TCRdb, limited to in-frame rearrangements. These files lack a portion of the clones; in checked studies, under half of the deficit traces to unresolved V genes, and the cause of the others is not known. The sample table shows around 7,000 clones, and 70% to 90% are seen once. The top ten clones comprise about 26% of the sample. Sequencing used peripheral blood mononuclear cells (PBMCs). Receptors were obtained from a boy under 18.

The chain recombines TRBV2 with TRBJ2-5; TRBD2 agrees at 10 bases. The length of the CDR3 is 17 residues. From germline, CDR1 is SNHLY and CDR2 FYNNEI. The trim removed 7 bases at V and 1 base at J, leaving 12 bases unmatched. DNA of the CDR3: TGTGCCAGCACCGATCGGGGACTAGCGCTGTCCCAAGAGACCCAGTACTTC. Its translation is CASTDRGLALSQETQYF.

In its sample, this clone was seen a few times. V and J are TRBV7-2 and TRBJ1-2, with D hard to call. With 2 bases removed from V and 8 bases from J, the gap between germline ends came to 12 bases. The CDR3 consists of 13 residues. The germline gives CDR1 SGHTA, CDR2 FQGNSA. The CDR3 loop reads CASSLTVFQGYTF. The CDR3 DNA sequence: TGTGCCAGCAGCTTAACTGTTTTTCAGGGCTACACCTTC.

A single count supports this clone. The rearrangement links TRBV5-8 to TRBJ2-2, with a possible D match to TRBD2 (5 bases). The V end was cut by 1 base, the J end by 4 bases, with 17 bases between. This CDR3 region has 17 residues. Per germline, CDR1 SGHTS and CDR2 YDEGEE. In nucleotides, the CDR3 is TGTGCCAGCAGCTTGAGGTGGCGGACTCTCCTCACCGGGGAGCTGTTTTTT. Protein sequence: CASSLRWRTLLTGELFF.

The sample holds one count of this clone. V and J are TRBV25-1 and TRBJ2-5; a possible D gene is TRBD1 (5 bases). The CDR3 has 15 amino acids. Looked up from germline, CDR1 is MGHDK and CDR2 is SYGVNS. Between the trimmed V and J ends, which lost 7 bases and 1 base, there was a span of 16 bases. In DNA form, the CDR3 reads TGTGCCAGCAAACCGTGGCAGGGCCTCCAAGAGACCCAGTACTTC. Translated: CASKPWQGLQETQYF.

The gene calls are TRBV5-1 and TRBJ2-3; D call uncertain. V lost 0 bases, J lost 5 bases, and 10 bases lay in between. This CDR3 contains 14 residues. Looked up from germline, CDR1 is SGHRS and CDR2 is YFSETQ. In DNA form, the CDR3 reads TGCGCCAGCAGCTTGGATGGTAGAGGAGATACGCAGTATTTT. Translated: CASSLDGRGDTQYF.

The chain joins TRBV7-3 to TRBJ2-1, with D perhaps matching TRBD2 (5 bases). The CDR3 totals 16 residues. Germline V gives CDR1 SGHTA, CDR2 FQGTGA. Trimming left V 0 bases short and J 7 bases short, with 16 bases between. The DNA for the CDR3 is TGTGCCAGCAGCTTAACGCGAACTCTCCGAGGGAATGAGCAGTTCTTC. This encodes CASSLTRTLRGNEQFF.

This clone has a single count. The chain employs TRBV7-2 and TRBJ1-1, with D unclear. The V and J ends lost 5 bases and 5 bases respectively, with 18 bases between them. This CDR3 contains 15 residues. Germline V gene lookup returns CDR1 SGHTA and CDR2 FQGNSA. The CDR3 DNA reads TGTGCCAGCAGCCTATATCGGAGGGTCTGGACTGAAGCTTTCTTT. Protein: CASSLYRRVWTEAFF.

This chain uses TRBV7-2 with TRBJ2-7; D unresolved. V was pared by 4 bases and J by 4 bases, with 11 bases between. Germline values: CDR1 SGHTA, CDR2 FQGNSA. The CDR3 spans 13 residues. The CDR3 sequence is CASSSRGLYEQYF. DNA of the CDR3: TGTGCCAGCAGCTCCCGTGGCCTATACGAGCAGTACTTC.

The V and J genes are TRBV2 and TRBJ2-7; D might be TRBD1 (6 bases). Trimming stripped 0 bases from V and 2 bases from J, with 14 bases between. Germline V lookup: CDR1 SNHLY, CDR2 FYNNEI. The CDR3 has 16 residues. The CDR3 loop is CASSEARGAGAYEQYF. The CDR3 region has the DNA TGTGCCAGCAGTGAAGCTCGAGGGGCAGGGGCCTACGAGCAGTACTTC.

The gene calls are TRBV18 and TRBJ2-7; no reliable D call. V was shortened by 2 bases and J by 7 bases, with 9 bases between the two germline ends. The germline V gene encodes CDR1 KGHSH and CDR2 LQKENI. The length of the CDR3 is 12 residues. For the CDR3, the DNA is TGTGCCAGCTCACCATTCCTCGGGGAGCAGTACTTC. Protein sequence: CASSPFLGEQYF.

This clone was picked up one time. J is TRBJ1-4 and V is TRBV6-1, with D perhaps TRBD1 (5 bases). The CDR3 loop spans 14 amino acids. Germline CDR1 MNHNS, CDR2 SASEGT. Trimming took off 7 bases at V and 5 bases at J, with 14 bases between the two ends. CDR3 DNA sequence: TGTGCCAGCAAGGCGGCCAGGGAGAATGAAAAACTGTTTTTT. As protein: CASKAARENEKLFF.

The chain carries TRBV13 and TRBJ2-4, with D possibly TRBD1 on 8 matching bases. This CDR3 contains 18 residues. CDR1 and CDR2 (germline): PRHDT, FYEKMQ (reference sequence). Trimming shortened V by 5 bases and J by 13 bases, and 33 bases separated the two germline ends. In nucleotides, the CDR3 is TGTGCCAGCAGCCGTGGACAGGGTCGGCCGGCGGGGGCGGGGTTACAGTACTTC. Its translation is CASSRGQGRPAGAGLQYF.

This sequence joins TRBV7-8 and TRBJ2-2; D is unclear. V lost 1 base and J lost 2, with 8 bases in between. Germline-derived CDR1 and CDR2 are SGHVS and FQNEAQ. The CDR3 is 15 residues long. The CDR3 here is CASSLGILNTGELFF. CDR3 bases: TGTGCCAGCAGCTTAGGGATATTAAACACCGGGGAGCTGTTTTTT.

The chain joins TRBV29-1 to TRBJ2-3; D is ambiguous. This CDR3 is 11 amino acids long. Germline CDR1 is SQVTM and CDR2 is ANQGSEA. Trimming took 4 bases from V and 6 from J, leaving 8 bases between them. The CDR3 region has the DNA TGCAGCGTTGGAAGGACGGATACGCAGTATTTT. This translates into CSVGRTDTQYF.

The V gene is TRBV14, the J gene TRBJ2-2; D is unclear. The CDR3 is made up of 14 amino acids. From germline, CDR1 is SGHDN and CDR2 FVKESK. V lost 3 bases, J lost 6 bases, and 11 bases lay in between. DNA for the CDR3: TGTGCCAGCAGCCACACAGTTCCCCCCGGGGAGCTGTTTTTT. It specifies CASSHTVPPGELFF.

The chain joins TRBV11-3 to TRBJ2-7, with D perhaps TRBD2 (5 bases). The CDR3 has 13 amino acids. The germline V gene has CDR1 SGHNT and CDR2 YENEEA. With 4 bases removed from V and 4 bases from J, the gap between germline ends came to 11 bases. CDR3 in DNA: TGTGCCAGCAGCTCCAACGGGGAGTACGAGCAGTACTTC. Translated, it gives CASSSNGEYEQYF.

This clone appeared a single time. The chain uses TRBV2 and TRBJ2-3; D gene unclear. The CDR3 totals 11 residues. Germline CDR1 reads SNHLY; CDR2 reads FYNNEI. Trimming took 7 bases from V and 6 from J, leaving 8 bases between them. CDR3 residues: CASKIEDTQYF. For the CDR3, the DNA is TGTGCCAGCAAAATTGAGGATACGCAGTATTTT.

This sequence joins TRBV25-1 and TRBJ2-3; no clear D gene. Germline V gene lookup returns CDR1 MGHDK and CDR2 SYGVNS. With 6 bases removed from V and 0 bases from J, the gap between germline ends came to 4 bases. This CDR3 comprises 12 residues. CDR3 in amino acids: CASRGSTDTQYF. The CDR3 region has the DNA TGTGCCAGCAGGGGGAGCACAGATACGCAGTATTTT. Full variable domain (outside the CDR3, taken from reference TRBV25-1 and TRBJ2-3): EADIYQTPRYLVIGTGKKITLECSQTMGHDKMYWYQQDPGMELHLIHYSYGVNSTEKGDLSSESTVSRIRTEHFPLTLESARPSHTSQYLCASRGSTDTQYFGPGTRLTVL.

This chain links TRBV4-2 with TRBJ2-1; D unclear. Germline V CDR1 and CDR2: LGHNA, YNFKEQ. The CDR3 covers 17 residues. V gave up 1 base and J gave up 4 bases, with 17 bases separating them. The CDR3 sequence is CASSQVVANKLYNEQFF. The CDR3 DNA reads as TGTGCCAGCAGCCAAGTTGTAGCTAACAAACTTTACAATGAGCAGTTCTTC.

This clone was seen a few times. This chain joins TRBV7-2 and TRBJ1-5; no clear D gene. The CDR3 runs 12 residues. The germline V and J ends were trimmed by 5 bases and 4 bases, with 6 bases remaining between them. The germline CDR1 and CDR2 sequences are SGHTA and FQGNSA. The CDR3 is CASSRMNQPQHF. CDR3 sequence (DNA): TGTGCCAGCAGCCGTATGAATCAGCCCCAGCATTTT.